What follows is one TCR beta chain and its context. Its antigen remains unknown. These data come from a study of early T cells in non-severe SARS-CoV-2 infection. In the study overall: Sequencing targeted bulk RNA from unsorted whole blood, leaving chains unpaired. Regarding the study as a whole: The VDJdb matching leaned toward anti-spike CD8 responses and overlooked private and CD4 specificities.

The CDR3 is 15 residues long. CDR1 is SGHAT and CDR2 is FQNNGV in the germline V gene. V lost 5 bases and J lost 1, with 11 bases in between. The protocol attached unique molecular identifiers to individual cDNA molecules. TCRdb re-derived calls from the 5' RACE reads in MiXCR, one entry per CDR3 protein. The sample consists of about 100,000 distinct CDR3 sequences, under 15% of them appearing once. The clonotype was recovered from an adult who was a healthcare worker with PCR-confirmed SARS-CoV-2 infection or an uninfected control (not recorded which). Source material: whole blood. The V gene is TRBV11-2, the J gene TRBJ2-2; possible D gene TRBD1, 5 bases. The DNA for the CDR3 is TGTGCCAGCAGCCAAAGCACAGGGAACACCGGGGAGCTGTTTTTT. Translated: CASSQSTGNTGELFF.